Each of the 10 T cell receptor beta chains below was sequenced from the same sample in a study of Graves' ophthalmopathy and Graves' hyperthyroidism. Beta-chain TCR CDR3 regions were amplified from RNA transcripts. The workflow started with a first-round RT-PCR run with HTBI primers and then moved on to a second-round multiplex PCR. Via MiXCR, TCRdb re-called the multiplex PCR reads, giving one row per CDR3 protein. The table has fewer than 650,000 distinct CDR3 sequences, 20% to 25% seen once. The sample was peripheral blood. The receptors here all came from a woman between 18 and 29 years old with stable Graves' hyperthyroidism. Some clones in this sample may be carry-over from other donors' samples.

This clonotype was recorded many times. This rearrangement joins TRBV12-3 or TRBV12-4 to TRBJ1-2; D not resolved. The CDR3 is 14 residues long. V was trimmed by 0 bases and J by 4 bases, leaving 9 bases between them. CDR3 DNA: TGTGCCAGCAGTTTAGCAGCGTGGGGCTATGGCTACACCTTC. This codes for CASSLAAWGYGYTF.

This clonotype was counted at least ten times. The chain carries TRBV12-3 or TRBV12-4 and TRBJ2-7; no clear D gene. The CDR3 extends over 17 amino acids. Trimming removed 4 bases at V and 2 bases at J, with 21 bases between. CDR3 DNA: TGTGCCAGCAGTTCGCCCCGGGCTCACTTACTTCCCTACGAGCAGTACTTC. Encoded protein: CASSSPRAHLLPYEQYF.

J is TRBJ1-2 and V is TRBV12-3 or TRBV12-4; a possible D gene is TRBD1 (6 bases). The CDR3 sequence is 15 residues long. The ends were cut back, 5 bases at V and 2 bases at J, with 15 bases in the middle. This CDR3 reads CASSEGPDRNYGYTF. The CDR3 region has the DNA TGTGCCAGCAGTGAGGGCCCTGACAGGAACTATGGCTACACCTTC.

This clonotype was seen at least ten times. The rearrangement joins TRBV6-5 to TRBJ1-5, with D possibly being TRBD1 (5 bases). Trimming cost V 6 bases and J 0 bases, with 15 bases left between them. This CDR3 has 16 amino acids. Germline assignment: CDR1 MNHEY and CDR2 SVGAGI. CDR3 coding DNA: TGTGCCAGCAGCCGAGGGTTGGGGGGTAGCAATCAGCCCCAGCATTTT. Translating gives CASSRGLGGSNQPQHF.

The chain uses TRBV6-1 and TRBJ2-7; D possibly corresponds to TRBD1 (6 bases). The CDR3 runs 14 residues. Germline CDR1 reads MNHNS; CDR2 reads SASEGT. V lost 5 bases and J lost 3, with 14 bases in between. In DNA form, the CDR3 reads TGTGCCAGCAGTCGCGAACAGGGTCTCTACGAGCAGTACTTC. This translates into CASSREQGLYEQYF.

This clonotype was seen repeatedly, ten times or more. With a much larger clone just one base away, this may be a read error. For the CDR3, the DNA is TGTGCCAGCAGTTCCGGGACACCGCAAGAGACCAAGTACTTC. As protein: CASSSGTPQETKYF. The chain couples TRBV6-5 to TRBJ2-5; a weak D match, TRBD1 (6 bases). Per the germline V gene, CDR1 is MNHEY and CDR2 is SVGAGI. CDR3 length: 14 residues.

V and J are TRBV6-1 and TRBJ1-2; 7 positions agree with TRBD1. Germline lookup yields CDR1 MNHNS and CDR2 SASEGT. This CDR3 spans 15 amino acids. Losses at the gene ends were 1 base for V and 4 bases for J; bases not matched to a gene: 6. Written as DNA, the CDR3 is TGTGCCAGCAGTGAAGTTGGCAGGGGGAGCTATGGCTACACCTTC. Translated, it gives CASSEVGRGSYGYTF.

Points on this clonotype: Given the absence of the conserved phenylalanine or tryptophan at the CDR3 end, a read error is likely. V and J are TRBV9 and TRBJ2-5; 7 bases agree with TRBD1. The germline gives CDR1 SGDLS, CDR2 YYNGEE. The V segment lost 0 bases and the J segment 2 bases; nucleotides outside the gene matches: 4. The CDR3 is 15 residues long. As DNA, the CDR3 is TGTGCCAGCAGCGTAGAGGGACAGAGACAAGAGACCCAGTACCTC. Translated: CASSVEGQRQETQYL.

This clonotype was detected many times. J is TRBJ1-2 and V is TRBV29-1; no definite D call. Trimming removed 2 bases from V and 8 bases from J, with 9 bases in between. CDR1 SQVTM and CDR2 ANQGSEA come from the germline V gene. The CDR3 has 11 amino acids. The CDR3 is CSVEFGYGYTF. The CDR3 region has the DNA TGCAGCGTTGAATTTGGGTACGGCTACACCTTC. The full variable domain, with the rest looked up from reference TRBV29-1 and TRBJ1-2, is SAVISQKPSRDICQRGTSLTIQCQVDSQVTMMFWYRQQPGQSLTLIATANQGSEATYESGFVIDKFPISRPNLTFSTLTVSNMSPEDSSIYLCSVEFGYGYTFGSGTRLTVV.

This clonotype was observed at least ten times. The chain carries TRBV12-3 or TRBV12-4 and TRBJ1-6; no clear D gene. V gave up 4 bases and J gave up 0 bases, with 13 bases separating them. CDR3 length: 17 residues. The DNA for the CDR3 is TGTGCCAGCAGTTCAATACAGATTAGCTCCTATAATTCACCCCTCCACTTT. Its protein is CASSSIQISSYNSPLHF.